The rows below give T cell receptor beta chains drawn from one sample of a study of response to subunit inactivated influenza vaccine. One entry per CDR3 protein, called by TCRdb with MiXCR from the RT-PCR reads. The sample includes 300,000 to 350,000 distinct CDR3 sequences, less than 25% of them seen just once. This specimen consisted of PBMCs from blood, obtained around 22 months after vaccination. These receptors were obtained from a man aged 50 to 69 who received an inactivated influenza vaccine. Both conserved end residues are part of each CDR3. D genes are given only for firm matches. Part of the rows lack a size; the others show once, few, many or a class for expanded clones.

v_gene	abundance	j_gene	d_gene	CDR3nt	CDR3aa
TRBV12-3/TRBV12-4	many	TRBJ1-6	-	TGTGCCAGCAGTTTAGATGGGCAGAGGCTCCACTTT	CASSLDGQRLHF
TRBV6-1	few	TRBJ1-1	-	TGTGCCAGCAGACCGCCCGGGGCCAGACGGGGGGCTTTCTTT	CASRPPGARRGAFF
TRBV4-1	-	TRBJ2-7	TRBD1	TGCGCCAGCAGCCAACAGGACAGGGAACCCTACGAGCAGTACTTC	CASSQQDREPYEQYF
TRBV20-1	-	TRBJ2-7	-	TGCAGTGCGCAAGGGTTTCCCTCCTACGAGCAGTACTTC	CSAQGFPSYEQYF
TRBV7-2	many	TRBJ1-6	-	TGTGCCAGCAGCTTAGCAGCGGGGAATTCACCCCTCCACTTT	CASSLAAGNSPLHF
TRBV2	many	TRBJ1-6	TRBD1	TGTGCCAGCAGCCTGGGACAGAAGTATAATTCACCCCTCCACTTT	CASSLGQKYNSPLHF
TRBV14	few	TRBJ1-3	-	TGTGCCAGCAGCCAGTCGACCGGTTATCACATATATTTT	CASSQSTGYHIYF
TRBV6-1	-	TRBJ2-7	-	TGTGCCAGCAGCCCATGGGCGGGTGGAAGCTCCTACGAGCAGTACTTC	CASSPWAGGSSYEQYF
TRBV30	-	TRBJ1-6	TRBD1	TGTGCCTGGAGTAGACAGGGAAATTCACCCCTCCACTTT	CAWSRQGNSPLHF
TRBV12-3/TRBV12-4	few	TRBJ1-5	-	TGTGCCAGCAGTTTGACAGCCCGGAGCAATCAGCCCCAGCATTTT	CASSLTARSNQPQHF
TRBV20-1	many	TRBJ2-3	-	TGCAGTGCTAGAGCCGGGAGCCGCACAGATACGCAGTATTTT	CSARAGSRTDTQYF
TRBV20-1	few	TRBJ1-3	-	TGCAGTGCTGACGTTGGAAACACCATATATTTT	CSADVGNTIYF
TRBV6-5	-	TRBJ2-7	TRBD1	TGTGCCAGCAGTTACTCGGGGGGACAGGGGGCATACGAGCAGTACTTC	CASSYSGGQGAYEQYF
TRBV3-1	few	TRBJ1-4	-	TGTGCCAGCAGCCAACTCGAGGAAAAACTGTTTTTT	CASSQLEEKLFF
TRBV6-1	-	TRBJ2-5	TRBD2	TGTGCCAGCAGTGAACGCGGGACTAGCGGGGGATCCCAAGAGACCCAGTACTTC	CASSERGTSGGSQETQYF
TRBV13	-	TRBJ1-5	-	TGTGCCAGCAGCTTAGGTAGGAGGGCCCAGCCCCAGCATTTT	CASSLGRRAQPQHF
TRBV10-3	-	TRBJ1-2	-	TGTGCCACCGTCGCTAGTTCTGGCTATGGCTACACCTTC	CATVASSGYGYTF
TRBV5-1	many	TRBJ1-1	-	TGCGCCAGCAGCTTGAGGAGGTCCATGAACACTGAAGCTTTCTTT	CASSLRRSMNTEAFF
TRBV5-1	-	TRBJ2-1	-	TGCGCCAGCAGCTTTTTGGGGGAGTACAATGAGCAGTTCTTC	CASSFLGEYNEQFF
TRBV28	few	TRBJ2-3	TRBD1	TGTGCCAGCAGTCCCGGGACAGTGGGAAGGGATACGCAGTATTTT	CASSPGTVGRDTQYF
TRBV28	-	TRBJ1-2	-	TGTGCCAGCAGTCGTAGCTCCTCCTATGGCTACACCTTC	CASSRSSSYGYTF
TRBV20-1	-	TRBJ2-1	-	TGCAGTGCTAGGAACGTCTACAATGAGCAGTTCTTC	CSARNVYNEQFF
TRBV7-6	few	TRBJ2-4	-	TGTGCCAGCAGCCCGGGTCAGGCAATAGCCAAAAACATTCAGTACTTC	CASSPGQAIAKNIQYF
TRBV10-2	-	TRBJ1-5	TRBD1	TGCGCCAGCAGGCCCGACAGGGCGAGCAATCAGCCCCAGCATTTT	CASRPDRASNQPQHF
TRBV7-2	-	TRBJ1-2	-	TGTGCCAGCACCCCGACAGGAAATAACTATGGCTACACCTTC	CASTPTGNNYGYTF
TRBV7-2	-	TRBJ2-1	-	TGTGCCAGCAGCTTAGGGGGGGGCCCCTACAATGAGCAGTTCTTC	CASSLGGGPYNEQFF
TRBV11-2	-	TRBJ2-5	-	TGTGCCAGCAGCGACAGCCGCCCCTCTTGGGAGACCCAGTACTTC	CASSDSRPSWETQYF
TRBV7-2	-	TRBJ2-1	TRBD1	TGTGCCAGCAGATCCGGGACAGGGGGCTTCAATGAGCAGTTCTTC	CASRSGTGGFNEQFF
TRBV7-9	many	TRBJ1-5	TRBD1	TGTGCCAGCACCACAGGGGAATCGCCCCAGCATTTT	CASTTGESPQHF
TRBV2	few	TRBJ2-3	-	TGTGCCAGCAGTGGACCCCCGAAAGGCACAGATACGCAGTATTTT	CASSGPPKGTDTQYF
TRBV2	few	TRBJ2-3	-	TGTGCCAGCAGGGAGAAAAACAGGTTTCGCGCAGATACGCAGTATTTT	CASREKNRFRADTQYF
TRBV12-3/TRBV12-4	-	TRBJ2-1	TRBD2	TGTGCCAGCAGTGTAGCGGGGGGCCGCTCCTACAATGAGCAGTTCTTC	CASSVAGGRSYNEQFF
TRBV11-2	-	TRBJ1-2	-	TGTGCCAGCAGCTTAGACAGAAACAGGGATGCCTACTATGGCTACACCTTC	CASSLDRNRDAYYGYTF
TRBV20-1	few	TRBJ1-5	-	TGCAGTGCTACCAAAGCCGATAGCAATCAGCCCCAGCATTTT	CSATKADSNQPQHF
TRBV7-6	many	TRBJ1-4	-	TGTGCCAGCAGCCCCACAGGAACTAATGAAAAACTGTTTTTT	CASSPTGTNEKLFF
TRBV12-3/TRBV12-4	few	TRBJ1-2	-	TGTGCCAGCAGTTTAATGGGGAAAGAAGGAGGCTACACCTTC	CASSLMGKEGGYTF
TRBV7-9	-	TRBJ2-1	TRBD2	TGTGCCAGCAGCTCTTGGACTAGCTCCTACAATGAGCAGTTCTTC	CASSSWTSSYNEQFF
TRBV10-3	few	TRBJ2-7	TRBD1	TGTGCCATCAGTGAGTTCGGGACAGGGAGCTCCTACGAGCAGTACTTC	CAISEFGTGSSYEQYF
TRBV30	few	TRBJ1-4	-	TGTGCCTGGAGGATTGGCCAGGGACGGGGTAAACTGTTTTTT	CAWRIGQGRGKLFF
TRBV14	-	TRBJ2-1	TRBD2	TGTGCCAGCAGCCAAGGATTCCTAGCGGGACTTGGGGGCTCCTACAATGAGCAGTTCTTC	CASSQGFLAGLGGSYNEQFF
TRBV27	-	TRBJ2-1	-	TGTGCCAGCAGTTTTCAGTCAAGGCAGGCTAGAGATGAGCAGTTCTTC	CASSFQSRQARDEQFF
TRBV20-1	few	TRBJ2-1	TRBD2	TGCAGTGCTAGAGACCTAGCGGGAGGCTACAATGAGCAGTTCTTC	CSARDLAGGYNEQFF
TRBV7-9	-	TRBJ1-5	-	TGTGCCAGCAGCTTAGAGGCAGGAGTCAATCAGCCCCAGCATTTT	CASSLEAGVNQPQHF
TRBV6-5	-	TRBJ1-1	TRBD1	TGTGCCAGCAGTTACGACAGGGCTGAAGCTTTCTTT	CASSYDRAEAFF
TRBV7-9	-	TRBJ2-1	-	TGTGCCAGCAGCTTAGGCAGAGGGACGGGTGAGCAGTTCTTC	CASSLGRGTGEQFF
TRBV7-9	-	TRBJ2-1	-	TGTGCCAGCAGCTTTATGGGAAACAATGAGCAGTTCTTC	CASSFMGNNEQFF
TRBV6-4	-	TRBJ2-2	TRBD2	TGTGCCAGCAGTGAAGGACTAGCCACCGGGGAGCTGTTTTTT	CASSEGLATGELFF
TRBV11-2	-	TRBJ1-3	-	TGTGCCAGCAGCCCCTACATGAGTGGAAACACCATATATTTT	CASSPYMSGNTIYF
TRBV12-3/TRBV12-4	-	TRBJ1-2	TRBD1	TGTGCCAGCAGTTCGCTGGGCAGGGGGAACTATGGCTACACCTTC	CASSSLGRGNYGYTF
TRBV4-2	few	TRBJ1-6	-	TGTGCCAGCAGCCAAGATATGGAGGGCACTTCACCCCTCCACTTT	CASSQDMEGTSPLHF
TRBV20-1	few	TRBJ2-1	-	TGCAGTGCCTCAGACACGTCGGAAGAGCAGTTCTTC	CSASDTSEEQFF
TRBV9	-	TRBJ2-2	-	TGTGCCAGCAGCGTAGTAACGGGGGGCCAGAACACCGGGGAGCTGTTTTTT	CASSVVTGGQNTGELFF
TRBV15	-	TRBJ2-5	-	TGTGCCACCAGCCCCTGGGAAGGGGAGACCCAGTACTTC	CATSPWEGETQYF